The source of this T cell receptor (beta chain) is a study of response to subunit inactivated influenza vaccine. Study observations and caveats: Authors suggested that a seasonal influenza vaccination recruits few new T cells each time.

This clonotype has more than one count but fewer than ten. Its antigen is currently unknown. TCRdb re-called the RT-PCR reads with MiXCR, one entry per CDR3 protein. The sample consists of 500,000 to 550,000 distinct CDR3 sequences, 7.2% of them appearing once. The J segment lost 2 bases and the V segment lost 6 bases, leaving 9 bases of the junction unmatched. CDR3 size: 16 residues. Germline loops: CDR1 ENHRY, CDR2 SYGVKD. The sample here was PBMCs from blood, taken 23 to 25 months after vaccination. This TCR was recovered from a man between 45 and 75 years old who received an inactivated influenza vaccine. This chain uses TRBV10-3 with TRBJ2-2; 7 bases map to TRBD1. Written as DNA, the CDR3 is TGTGCCATCAGGAGCGACGGGACAGAAAACACCGGGGAGCTGTTTTTT. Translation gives CAIRSDGTENTGELFF.